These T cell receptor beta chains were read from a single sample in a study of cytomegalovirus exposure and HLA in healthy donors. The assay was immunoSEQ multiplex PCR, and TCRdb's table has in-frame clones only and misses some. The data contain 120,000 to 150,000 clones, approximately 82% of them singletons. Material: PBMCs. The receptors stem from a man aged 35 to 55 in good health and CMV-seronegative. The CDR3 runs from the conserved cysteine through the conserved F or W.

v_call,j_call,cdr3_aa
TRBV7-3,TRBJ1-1,CASSPEMNTEAFF
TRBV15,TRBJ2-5,CATSPDTYQETQYF
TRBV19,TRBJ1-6,CASRPRGGSSYNSPLHF
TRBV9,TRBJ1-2,CASSVGQGNYGYTF
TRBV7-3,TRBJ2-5,CASSLAGLGRQETQYF
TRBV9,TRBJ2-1,CASSEGLAGVYNEQFF
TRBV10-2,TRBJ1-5,CASGRPGSNQPQHF
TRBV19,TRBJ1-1,CATGSREAFF
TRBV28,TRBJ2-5,CASSSPFRRANRQETQYF
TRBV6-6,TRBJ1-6,CASIREGGSPLHF
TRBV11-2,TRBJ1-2,CASSFRQNYGYTF
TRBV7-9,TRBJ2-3,CASSVMTSPDTQYF
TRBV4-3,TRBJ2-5,CASSQDNGQGPETQYF
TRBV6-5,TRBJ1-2,CASSYSDKGDYGYTF
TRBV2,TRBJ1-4,CASTSGRGTNEKLFF
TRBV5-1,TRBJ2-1,CASSLEGTSGNEQFF
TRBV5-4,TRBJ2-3,CASSLIPGLAERDTQYF